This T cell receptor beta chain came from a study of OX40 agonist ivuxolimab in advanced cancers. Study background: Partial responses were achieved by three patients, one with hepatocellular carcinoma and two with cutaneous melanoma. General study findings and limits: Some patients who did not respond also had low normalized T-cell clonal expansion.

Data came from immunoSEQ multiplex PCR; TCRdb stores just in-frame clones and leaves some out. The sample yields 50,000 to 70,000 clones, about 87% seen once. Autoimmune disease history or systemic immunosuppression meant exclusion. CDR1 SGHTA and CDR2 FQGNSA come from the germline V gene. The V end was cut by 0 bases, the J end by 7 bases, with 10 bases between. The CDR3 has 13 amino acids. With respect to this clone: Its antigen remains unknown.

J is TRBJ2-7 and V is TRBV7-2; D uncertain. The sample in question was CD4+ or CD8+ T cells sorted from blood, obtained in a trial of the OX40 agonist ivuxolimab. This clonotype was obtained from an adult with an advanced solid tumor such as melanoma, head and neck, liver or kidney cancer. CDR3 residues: CASSLAWQREQYF. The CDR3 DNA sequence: TGTGCCAGCAGCTTAGCTTGGCAGAGGGAGCAGTACTTC.